Presented here are 18 T cell receptor beta chains from one specimen sequenced in a study of blood T cells in healthy people across ages. Primers used in a second PCR of roughly 7 to 12 cycles were a sample-barcoded 5' primer and a J-beta primer mix. A single record per CDR3 protein comes from TCRdb applying MiXCR to the 5' RACE reads. The sample records 1.5 million to 2 million distinct CDR3 sequences, 28% being singletons. The sample consisted of blood. These receptors all stem from a woman aged 25 to 45 in good health.

For this clonotype: One junction end disagrees with the germline gene, perhaps due to a read error. CDR3 sequence reads: CASSYTGRTETFF. The CDR3 bases are TGTGCCAGCAGTTACACGGGCCGAACTGAAACTTTCTTT. The genes are TRBV6-5 and TRBJ1-1; no clear D. The CDR3 spans 13 residues. Germline V gene lookup returns CDR1 MNHEY and CDR2 SVGAGI.

The chain uses TRBV20-1 and TRBJ2-7; the D gene is possibly TRBD2 (5 bases). The CDR3 spans 12 residues. CDR1 and CDR2 from the germline V gene are DFQATT and SNEGSKA (reference sequence). V lost 0 bases, J lost 6 bases, and 9 bases lay in between. CDR3 in DNA: TGCAGTGCTAGAGATCCGGGATCCGAGCAGTACTTC. It is translated as CSARDPGSEQYF.

A note on this clonotype: This may stem from a read error, because a much larger clone lies one nucleotide away. This chain joins TRBV29-1 and TRBJ2-7; D not resolved. V was cut by 2 bases and J by 3 bases, with 5 bases left in between. Germline V gene data show CDR1 as SQVTM and CDR2 as ANQGSEA. There are 11 residues in the CDR3. The CDR3 loop is CSVETRYEQYF. In DNA form, the CDR3 reads TGCAGCGTTGAAACGCGCTACGAGCAGTACTTC.

This clonotype was detected many times. V and J are TRBV29-1 and TRBJ2-1; 13 bases map to TRBD2. CDR1 is SQVTM, CDR2 ANQGSEA, per germline. Trimming removed 5 bases from V and 9 bases from J; junction bases left unmatched: 7. CDR3 length equals 14 residues. CDR3 sequence (DNA): TGCAGCGTTTCAACCGGGACTAGCGGGGCTGAGCAGTTCTTC. It translates to CSVSTGTSGAEQFF.

This clonotype appeared a few times. A much more abundant neighbour one base away suggests this may be a read error. The gene calls are TRBV20-1 and TRBJ2-7; 10 nucleotides align to TRBD2. This CDR3 comprises 14 residues. The germline V gene encodes CDR1 DFQATT and CDR2 SNEGSKA (reference sequence). After removal of 5 bases from V and 2 bases from J, the junction contained 6 bases not matched to a gene. CDR3 amino acids: CSAEKREGAYEQYF. The DNA of the CDR3 is TGCAGTGCTGAAAAGCGGGAGGGGGCCTACGAGCAGTACTTC.

This clonotype was found a few times. CDR3 nucleotide sequence: TGTGCCAGCAGCCAGCCAACCGGGACTAGCGGGGACCTCTACGAGCAGTACTTC. Translating gives CASSQPTGTSGDLYEQYF. The chain joins TRBV7-2 to TRBJ2-7, with 13 bases identical to TRBD2. The length of the CDR3 is 18 residues. The trim removed 5 bases at V and 3 bases at J, leaving 13 bases unmatched. Germline CDR1 and CDR2: SGHTA and FQGNSA. The variable domain in full, with the rest retrieved from reference TRBV7-2 and TRBJ2-7, is GAGVSQSPSNKVTEKGKDVELRCDPISGHTALYWYRQSLGQGLEFLIYFQGNSAPDKSGLPSDRFSAERTGGSVSTLTIQRTQQEDSAVYLCASSQPTGTSGDLYEQYFGPGTRLTVT.

This chain links TRBV6-1 with TRBJ1-1; TRBD1 is a possible D gene (5 bases). This CDR3 is 13 amino acids long. Germline V lookup: CDR1 MNHNS, CDR2 SASEGT. V was trimmed by 5 bases and J by 7 bases, leaving 14 bases between them. The CDR3 is CASSPTDTHEAFF. In nucleotides, the CDR3 is TGTGCCAGCAGTCCGACAGACACTCATGAAGCTTTCTTT.

This clonotype has a count of ten or more. The junction shows a germline mismatch at one end, possibly a read error. The chain joins TRBV5-1 to TRBJ2-3; 13 bases are a match to TRBD2. This CDR3 contains 16 residues. Germline V gene sequence: CDR1 SGHRS, CDR2 YFSETQ. CDR3 bases: TGTGCCAGCAGCTTCGGGACTAGCGGGGGCACAGATACGCAGTATTTT. Its translation: CASSFGTSGGTDTQYF. The full variable domain, its missing parts supplied by reference TRBV5-1 and TRBJ2-3, is KAGVTQTPRYLIKTRGQQVTLSCSPISGHRSVSWYQQTPGQGLQFLFEYFSETQRNKGNFPGRFSGRQFSNSRSEMNVSTLELGDSALYLCASSFGTSGGTDTQYFGPGTRLTVL.

The chain joins TRBV7-3 to TRBJ2-1, with D maybe TRBD2 (5 bases). CDR3 length: 15 residues. V gave up 1 base and J gave up 1 base, with 8 bases separating them. CDR1 SGHTA and CDR2 FQGTGA come from the germline V gene. The CDR3 sequence is CASSLNPGSYNEQFF. Here the CDR3 DNA reads TGTGCCAGCAGCTTAAACCCGGGATCCTACAATGAGCAGTTCTTC.

In this sample, this clonotype turned up many times. This chain links TRBV28 with TRBJ2-1; tentatively, D is TRBD1 (5 bases). The CDR3 extends over 15 amino acids. The germline CDR1 and CDR2 sequences are MDHEN and SYDVKM. Trimming stripped 6 bases from V and 4 bases from J, with 16 bases between. The CDR3 DNA reads TGTGCCAGCAGAGGACCCGGCCAGGGATACAATGAGCAGTTCTTC. Translating gives CASRGPGQGYNEQFF.

The chain uses TRBV20-1 and TRBJ1-4; D not certain. This CDR3 is built from 13 residues. Trimming took off 0 bases at V and 8 bases at J, with 10 bases between the two ends. CDR1 DFQATT and CDR2 SNEGSKA come from the germline V gene (reference sequence). CDR3 in DNA: TGCAGTGCTAGAGATAGTCAGGAGGAAAAACTGTTTTTT. Translation: CSARDSQEEKLFF.

This clonotype was picked up a small number of times. V usage is TRBV2 and J usage is TRBJ2-7, with D maybe TRBD1 (6 bases). CDR1 is SNHLY, CDR2 FYNNEI, per germline. This CDR3 region has 14 residues. Trimming pared 6 bases from V and 0 bases from J, leaving 12 bases between. The CDR3 region has the DNA TGTGCCAGCAGATTTGACAGGAGCTCCTACGAGCAGTACTTC. This codes for CASRFDRSSYEQYF.

With regard to this clonotype: A read error may produce the germline difference seen at one junction end. The chain has TRBV25-1 and TRBJ2-7; no clear D. The CDR3 sequence is 11 residues long. Germline V CDR1 and CDR2: MGHDK, SYGVNS. CDR3 sequence: CVSSDSHEQYF. DNA of the CDR3: TGTGTCAGCAGTGATAGCCACGAGCAGTACTTC.

This clonotype was recorded a few times. This chain uses TRBV6-5 with TRBJ1-2, with D uncertain. V gave up 11 bases and J gave up 0 bases, with 16 bases separating them. The CDR3 length is 14 residues. The germline V gene has CDR1 MNHEY and CDR2 SVGAGI. CDR3 sequence (DNA): TGTGCCCGTGGATCGGAAGGGACTAACTATGGCTACACCTTC. This codes for CARGSEGTNYGYTF.

About this clonotype itself: A clone one base away is much larger, so this may be a read error. The chain joins TRBV4-1 to TRBJ2-1; 9 bases are shared with TRBD2. The J segment lost 6 bases and the V segment lost 8 bases, leaving 11 bases of the junction unmatched. The CDR3 covers 15 residues. CDR1 and CDR2 from the germline V gene are MGHRA and YSYEKL. The CDR3 spells CASGPPIAGANEQFF. CDR3 nucleotides: TGCGCCAGCGGCCCTCCCATAGCGGGGGCCAATGAGCAGTTCTTC.

This clonotype was seen a few times. The chain uses TRBV5-1 and TRBJ1-1; D is possibly TRBD1 (6 bases). Trimming took 3 bases from V and 1 from J, leaving 19 bases between them. CDR3 length: 17 amino acids. The germline V gene encodes CDR1 SGHRS and CDR2 YFSETQ. CDR3 sequence (DNA): TGCGCCAGCAGCTGGGATGGGGGCGGGCAGCCGAACACTGAAGCTTTCTTT. Residues: CASSWDGGGQPNTEAFF.

This clonotype was seen ten or more times. The rearrangement joins TRBV27 to TRBJ2-3; D unresolved. V was trimmed by 0 bases and J by 10 bases, leaving 11 bases between them. Germline V lookup: CDR1 MNHEY, CDR2 SMNVEV (reference sequence). The CDR3 is 13 residues long. The CDR3 bases are TGTGCCAGCAGTTTATCGTACATCCAGTCGCAGTATTTT. It yields the protein CASSLSYIQSQYF.

This clonotype was counted at least ten times. The V gene is TRBV14, the J gene TRBJ2-7; D perhaps matches TRBD2 (5 bases). The CDR3 covers 15 residues. The ends were cut back, 4 bases at V and 2 bases at J, with 15 bases in the middle. CDR1 is SGHDN, CDR2 FVKESK, per germline. As DNA, the CDR3 is TGTGCCAGCAGCCGTTTATCGCAGGAGGCCTACGAGCAGTACTTC. Translating gives CASSRLSQEAYEQYF.